A single sample is the source of the 31 T cell receptor beta chains below, sequenced in a study of shared clonotypes between healthy human individuals. Only in-frame clones appear in the TCRdb table, and some are missing; sequencing was by immunoSEQ multiplex PCR. The sample comprises some 510,000 clones, approximately 79% of which are singletons, and approximately 13% rests with the top ten. The sample was PBMCs. These receptors all come from a woman between 40 and 50 years old in good health. Some clones in this sample may be carry-over from other donors' samples.

V usage is TRBV11-2 and J usage is TRBJ2-7; 9 bases are a match to TRBD1. The V and J ends lost 4 bases and 3 bases, in that order; junction bases with no gene match: 7. The germline V gene has CDR1 SGHAT and CDR2 FQNNGV. CDR3 size: 15 residues. CDR3 bases: TGTGCCAGCAGCTCAGGGACAGGGACCCTCTACGAGCAGTACTTC. Amino acid sequence: CASSSGTGTLYEQYF.

This clone was seen only a few times. The V call is TRBV11-2, the J call TRBJ2-2; D is uncertain. V lost 3 bases, J lost 0 bases, and 5 bases lay in between. CDR3 length equals 14 residues. Germline V gives CDR1 SGHAT, CDR2 FQNNGV. CDR3 nucleotides: TGTGCCAGCAGCTTGACCACGAACACCGGGGAGCTGTTTTTT. Translation gives CASSLTTNTGELFF.

The gene calls are TRBV5-1 and TRBJ2-7; 8 positions agree with TRBD2. The CDR3 extends over 16 amino acids. The V segment lost 3 bases and the J segment 0 bases; nucleotides outside the gene matches: 8. Germline V gives CDR1 SGHRS, CDR2 YFSETQ. CDR3 coding DNA: TGCGCCAGCAGCTCCGCTACTAGCGGTTCCTCCTACGAGCAGTACTTC. As protein: CASSSATSGSSYEQYF.

The J gene is TRBJ2-3, the V gene TRBV7-7; D unresolved. Germline loops: CDR1 SSHAT, CDR2 FNYEAQ (reference sequence). This CDR3 contains 13 residues. The V end was cut by 5 bases, the J end by 6 bases, with 12 bases between. The DNA for the CDR3 is TGTGCCAGCAGCGAAGGCCACTTGGATACGCAGTATTTT. It is translated as CASSEGHLDTQYF.

This clone was observed once. The V and J genes are TRBV6-5 and TRBJ2-2; the D is unclear. V dropped 2 bases and J dropped 5 bases, with 6 bases sitting between them. This CDR3 is built from 13 residues. Per germline, CDR1 MNHEY and CDR2 SVGAGI. The CDR3: CASSYMGTGELFF. The DNA of the CDR3 is TGTGCCAGCAGTTACATGGGGACCGGGGAGCTGTTTTTT.

The chain carries TRBV6-1 and TRBJ2-2; unclear D gene. This CDR3 has 12 amino acids. Germline assignment: CDR1 MNHNS and CDR2 SASEGT. The ends were cut back, 5 bases at V and 7 bases at J, with 8 bases in the middle. The CDR3 nucleotides read TGTGCCAGCAGTTATGGTTTCGGGGAGCTGTTTTTT. This translates into CASSYGFGELFF.

This rearrangement joins TRBV5-5 to TRBJ2-4; D is perhaps TRBD2 (6 bases). Germline V gene sequence: CDR1 SGHKS, CDR2 YYEKEE (reference sequence). Trimming shortened V by 5 bases and J by 8 bases, and 20 bases separated the two germline ends. This CDR3 spans 15 amino acids. CDR3 loop: CASRPRDPRSDIQYF. CDR3 DNA: TGTGCCAGCAGGCCGCGGGACCCCCGCAGCGACATTCAGTACTTC.

The chain carries TRBV9 and TRBJ2-7, with TRBD2 matching 8 bases. Trimming cost V 3 bases and J 4 bases; bases outside gene matches: 9. The CDR3 is 15 residues long. Germline lookup yields CDR1 SGDLS and CDR2 YYNGEE. This chain's CDR3 is CASSGRSGSGYEQYF. DNA of the CDR3: TGTGCCAGCAGCGGAAGGAGCGGGAGTGGGTACGAGCAGTACTTC.

The rearrangement uses TRBV28 and TRBJ2-1, with TRBD2 matching 12 bases. Germline values: CDR1 MDHEN, CDR2 SYDVKM. The length of the CDR3 is 14 residues. V shed 6 bases, J shed 8 bases, and the junction held 5 bases outside the gene matches. For the CDR3, the DNA is TGTGCCAGCAGGGCTAGCGGGAGGGGGGATGAGCAGTTCTTC. It is translated as CASRASGRGDEQFF.

This chain uses TRBV18 with TRBJ2-4; weak D call: TRBD2 (6 bases). The CDR3 is 14 amino acids. Germline V gene sequence: CDR1 KGHSH, CDR2 LQKENI. Trimming stripped 4 bases from V and 6 bases from J, with 13 bases between. The CDR3 DNA reads TGTGCCAGCTCACGCCGGGAGTTACCAAACATTCAGTACTTC. Encoded protein: CASSRRELPNIQYF.

This chain uses TRBV6-1 with TRBJ2-2; 9 bases align to TRBD2. Trimming took 1 base from V and 4 from J; bases not matched to a gene: 7. CDR3 size: 17 residues. Germline CDR1 reads MNHNS; CDR2 reads SASEGT. The CDR3 is CASSEGGLAGLTGELFF. In nucleotides, the CDR3 is TGTGCCAGCAGTGAAGGTGGCCTAGCGGGACTCACCGGGGAGCTGTTTTTT.

The chain is built from TRBV2 and TRBJ1-1, with a tentative D call TRBD1 (5 bases). This CDR3 comprises 14 residues. Trimming removed 8 bases from V and 6 bases from J, with 19 bases in between. CDR1 SNHLY and CDR2 FYNNEI come from the germline V gene. The CDR3 nucleotides are TGTGCCAGCCAAGCCCGGGGGGGTGGCGCTGAAGCTTTCTTT. Translating it yields CASQARGGGAEAFF. The whole variable domain, remainder taken from reference TRBV2 and TRBJ1-1, is EPEVTQTPSHQVTQMGQEVILRCVPISNHLYFYWYRQILGQKVEFLVSFYNNEISEKSEIFDDQFSVERPDGSNFTLKIRSTKLEDSAMYFCASQARGGGAEAFFGQGTRLTVV.

In this sample, this clone turned up many times. The chain recombines TRBV30 with TRBJ2-5; 7 bases align to TRBD2. CDR1 is GTSNPN and CDR2 is SVGIG in the germline V gene (reference sequence). This CDR3 has 16 amino acids. The trim removed 3 bases at V and 2 bases at J, leaving 12 bases unmatched. This CDR3 reads CAWRARGAGLQETQYF. Written as DNA, the CDR3 is TGTGCCTGGAGGGCCCGTGGGGCGGGACTACAAGAGACCCAGTACTTC.

The gene calls are TRBV6-6 and TRBJ1-2; D is perhaps TRBD1 (5 bases). The CDR3 length is 15 residues. V lost 0 bases and J lost 2, with 10 bases in between. Germline assignment: CDR1 MNHNY and CDR2 SVGAGI (reference sequence). For the CDR3, the DNA is TGTGCCAGCAGTTACTCCGGTAGACAGAACTATGGCTACACCTTC. Its protein is CASSYSGRQNYGYTF.

The rearrangement links TRBV30 to TRBJ1-6; possible D gene TRBD1, 5 bases. Trimming removed 0 bases at V and 8 bases at J, with 14 bases between. Germline V lookup: CDR1 GTSNPN, CDR2 SVGIG (reference sequence). This CDR3 comprises 15 residues. CDR3 loop: CAWSVNSAGYSPLHF. CDR3 sequence (DNA): TGTGCCTGGAGTGTGAATTCGGCAGGGTATTCACCCCTCCACTTT.

This chain's CDR3 is CATDRGRTDTQYF. The CDR3, as DNA: TGTGCCACCGACAGGGGGCGCACAGATACGCAGTATTTT. This chain connects TRBV28 to TRBJ2-3, with 10 bases fitting TRBD1. Unmatched junction bases numbered 2, after V lost 10 bases and J lost 1 base. The CDR3 contains 13 residues. CDR1 is MDHEN and CDR2 is SYDVKM in the germline V gene.

The chain recombines TRBV29-1 with TRBJ2-7, with a tentative D call TRBD2 (6 bases). Trimming removed 5 bases at V and 0 bases at J, with 20 bases between. CDR3 size: 16 residues. Germline CDR1 is SQVTM and CDR2 is ANQGSEA. The CDR3 nucleotides read TGCAGCGTTCGTGGTGGACGGGAGTCACCCTCCTACGAGCAGTACTTC. Translating it yields CSVRGGRESPSYEQYF.

J is TRBJ2-7 and V is TRBV6-1; the match to TRBD2 covers 14 bases. Germline V lookup: CDR1 MNHNS, CDR2 SASEGT. The V segment lost 7 bases and the J segment 2 bases; nucleotides outside the gene matches: 4. This CDR3 has 15 amino acids. The CDR3, as DNA: TGTGCCAGCACTGGACTAGCGGGGGGACCCTACGAGCAGTACTTC. It yields the protein CASTGLAGGPYEQYF.

The chain couples TRBV7-9 to TRBJ2-1, with 7 nucleotides matching TRBD1. V shed 5 bases, J shed 9 bases, and the junction held 19 bases outside the gene matches. The CDR3 totals 17 residues. CDR1 is SEHNR and CDR2 is FQNEAQ in the germline V gene (reference sequence). In nucleotides, the CDR3 is TGTGCCAGCAGCCTCGAGGCGGCAGGGGGATTTTATACTGAGCAGTTCTTC. Translated: CASSLEAAGGFYTEQFF.

The chain carries TRBV19 and TRBJ2-1, with 10 nucleotides matching TRBD2. The CDR3 sequence is 16 residues long. The germline CDR1 and CDR2 sequences are LNHDA and SQIVND (reference sequence). V gave up 3 bases and J gave up 6 bases; unmatched junction bases: 8. The CDR3 region is CASSILGTSVINEQFF. CDR3 DNA: TGTGCCAGTAGTATCCTAGGGACTAGCGTAATCAATGAGCAGTTCTTC.

This chain joins TRBV7-3 and TRBJ2-1; possible D gene TRBD2, 6 bases. The germline V gene encodes CDR1 SGHTA and CDR2 FQGTGA. The CDR3 runs to 15 residues. Trimming took off 2 bases at V and 6 bases at J, with 14 bases between the two ends. The CDR3 region is CASSLSGEWANEQFF. The CDR3 DNA is TGTGCCAGCAGCTTATCGGGGGAGTGGGCCAATGAGCAGTTCTTC.

The rearrangement links TRBV10-3 to TRBJ2-2; D tentatively fits TRBD1 or TRBD2 (5 bases each). Germline V gene lookup returns CDR1 ENHRY and CDR2 SYGVKD. Trimming left V 5 bases short and J 2 bases short, with 15 bases between. There are 16 residues in the CDR3. The CDR3 DNA sequence: TGTGCCATCAGTCGGGACGGCCCCCCAAACACCGGGGAGCTGTTTTTT. Its translation: CAISRDGPPNTGELFF.

This sequence joins TRBV29-1 and TRBJ2-3, with D possibly being TRBD1 or TRBD2 (5 bases each). Germline CDR1 and CDR2: SQVTM and ANQGSEA. The CDR3 sequence is 14 residues long. Trimming stripped 7 bases from V and 3 bases from J, with 17 bases between. The CDR3 reads CSAEGLADTDTQYF. In DNA, the CDR3 is TGCAGCGCCGAGGGGCTAGCAGATACAGATACGCAGTATTTT.

A word on this clone: The junction does not match germline at one end; this may be a read error. The CDR3 region has the DNA TGTGCCAGCACCTTATCCTCCGGACAGGGACGTGGGGCCAACGTCCTGACTTTC. It is translated as CASTLSSGQGRGANVLTF. This chain uses TRBV7-9 with TRBJ2-6; TRBD1 aligns across 8 bases. Germline CDR1 and CDR2: SEHNR and FQNEAQ (reference sequence). The CDR3 has 18 amino acids. The variable domain in full, with the rest retrieved from reference TRBV7-9 and TRBJ2-6, is DTGVSQNPRHKITKRGQNVTFRCDPISEHNRLYWYRQTLGQGPEFLTYFQNEAQLEKSRLLSDRFSAERPKGSFSTLEIQRTEQGDSAMYLCASTLSSGQGRGANVLTFGAGSRLTVL.

Concerning this clone: A junction boundary mismatches the germline segment, possibly from a read error. V and J are TRBV2 and TRBJ2-1; 9 bases align to TRBD2. CDR1 is SNHLY and CDR2 is FYNNEI in the germline V gene. This CDR3 has 15 amino acids. The CDR3 DNA reads TGTGCCAGCAGTGAGTCGGGACTAGCCTATAATGAGCAGTTCTTC. Protein sequence: CASSESGLAYNEQFF.

This clone was counted a single time. This chain links TRBV18 with TRBJ2-1; TRBD2 aligns across 9 bases. The CDR3 covers 15 residues. V lost 5 bases, J lost 7 bases, and 9 bases stayed unmatched. Per germline, CDR1 KGHSH and CDR2 LQKENI. The CDR3 DNA sequence: TGTGCCAGCTCAAAGGCAGGGCTAGCGGGAAATGAGCAGTTCTTC. It yields the protein CASSKAGLAGNEQFF.

V and J are TRBV5-1 and TRBJ2-7, with D hard to call. Trimming pared 4 bases from V and 2 bases from J, leaving 13 bases between. CDR3 length: 14 amino acids. Per the germline V gene, CDR1 is SGHRS and CDR2 is YFSETQ. CDR3: CASSPGTPAYEQYF. In nucleotides, the CDR3 is TGCGCCAGCAGCCCGGGCACACCCGCCTACGAGCAGTACTTC.

V usage is TRBV27 and J usage is TRBJ1-5, with D hard to call. CDR3 length: 14 amino acids. Trimming took 3 bases from V and 3 from J, leaving 9 bases between them. Germline lookup yields CDR1 MNHEY and CDR2 SMNVEV (reference sequence). In nucleotides, the CDR3 is TGTGCCAGCAGTTTGAAGGGTCCCAATCAGCCCCAGCATTTT. Its protein is CASSLKGPNQPQHF.

The V gene is TRBV7-9, the J gene TRBJ2-4; TRBD1 aligns across 7 bases. The CDR3 is made up of 15 amino acids. V lost 2 bases and J lost 5; bases outside the gene matches: 6. Germline values: CDR1 SEHNR, CDR2 FQNEAQ (reference sequence). The CDR3 sequence: CASSLRGQPQNIQYF. The CDR3 DNA is TGTGCCAGCAGCTTAAGGGGACAGCCCCAAAACATTCAGTACTTC.

The chain recombines TRBV28 with TRBJ2-7; D unclear. CDR1 MDHEN and CDR2 SYDVKM come from the germline V gene. The CDR3 loop spans 13 amino acids. The V end lost 3 bases, the J end lost 6 bases, and 12 bases lay between the germline ends. The CDR3 protein is CASSFGAALEQYF. The CDR3 region has the DNA TGTGCCAGCAGTTTTGGAGCTGCTCTCGAGCAGTACTTC.

The chain combines TRBV5-5 with TRBJ1-5; D might be TRBD1 (5 bases). With 0 bases removed from V and 6 bases from J, the gap between germline ends came to 13 bases. The CDR3 totals 15 residues. Germline V lookup: CDR1 SGHKS, CDR2 YYEKEE (reference sequence). DNA of the CDR3: TGTGCCAGCAGCTTGGGGGTCTGGGACCGTCAGCCCCAGCATTTT. This encodes CASSLGVWDRQPQHF.